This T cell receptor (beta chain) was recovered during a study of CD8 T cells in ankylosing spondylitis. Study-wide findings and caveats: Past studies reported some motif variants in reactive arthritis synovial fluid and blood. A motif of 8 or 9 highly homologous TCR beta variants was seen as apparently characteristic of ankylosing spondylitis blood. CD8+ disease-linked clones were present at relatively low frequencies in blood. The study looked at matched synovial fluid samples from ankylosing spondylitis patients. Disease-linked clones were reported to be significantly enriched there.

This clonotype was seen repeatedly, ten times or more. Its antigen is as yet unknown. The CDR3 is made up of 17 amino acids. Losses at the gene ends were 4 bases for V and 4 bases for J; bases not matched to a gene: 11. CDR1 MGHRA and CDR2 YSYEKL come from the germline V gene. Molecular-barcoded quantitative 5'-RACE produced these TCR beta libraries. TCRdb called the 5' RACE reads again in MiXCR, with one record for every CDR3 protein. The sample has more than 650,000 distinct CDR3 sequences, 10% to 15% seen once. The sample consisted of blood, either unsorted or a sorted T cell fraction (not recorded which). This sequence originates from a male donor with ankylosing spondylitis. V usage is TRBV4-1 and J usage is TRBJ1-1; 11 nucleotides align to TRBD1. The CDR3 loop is CASSLVPGQGVSTEAFF. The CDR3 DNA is TGCGCCAGCAGCCTAGTCCCGGGACAGGGGGTGAGCACTGAAGCTTTCTTT.